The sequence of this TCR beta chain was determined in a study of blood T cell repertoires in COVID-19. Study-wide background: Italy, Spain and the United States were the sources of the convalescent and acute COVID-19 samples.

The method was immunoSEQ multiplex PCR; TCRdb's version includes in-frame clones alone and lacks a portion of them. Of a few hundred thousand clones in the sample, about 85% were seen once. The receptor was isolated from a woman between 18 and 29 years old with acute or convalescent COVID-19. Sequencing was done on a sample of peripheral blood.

This chain's CDR3 is CASSLATVSGQKAFF. The CDR3 region has the DNA TGTGCCAGCAGCTTAGCAACGGTTTCGGGACAGAAAGCTTTCTTT. This chain links TRBV7-9 with TRBJ1-1; 7 bases align to TRBD1. The trim removed 0 bases at V and 9 bases at J, leaving 10 bases unmatched. CDR1 SEHNR and CDR2 FQNEAQ come from the germline V gene (reference sequence). This CDR3 is built from 15 residues.